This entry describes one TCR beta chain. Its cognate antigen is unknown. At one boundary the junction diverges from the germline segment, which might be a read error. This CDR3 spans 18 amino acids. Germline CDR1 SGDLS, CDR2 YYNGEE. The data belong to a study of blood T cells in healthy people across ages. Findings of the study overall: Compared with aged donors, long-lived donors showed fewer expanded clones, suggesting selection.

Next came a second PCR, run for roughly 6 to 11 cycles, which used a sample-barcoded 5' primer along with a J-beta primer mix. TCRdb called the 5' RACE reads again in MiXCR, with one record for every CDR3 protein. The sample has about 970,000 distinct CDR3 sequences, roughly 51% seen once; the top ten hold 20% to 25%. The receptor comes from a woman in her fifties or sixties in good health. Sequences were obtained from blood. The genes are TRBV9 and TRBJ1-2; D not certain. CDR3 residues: CASSVVKVRTGPNYGYTF. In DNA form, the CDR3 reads TGTGCCAGCAGCGTAGTAAAAGTTAGGACCGGCCCTAATTATGGCTACACCTTC.